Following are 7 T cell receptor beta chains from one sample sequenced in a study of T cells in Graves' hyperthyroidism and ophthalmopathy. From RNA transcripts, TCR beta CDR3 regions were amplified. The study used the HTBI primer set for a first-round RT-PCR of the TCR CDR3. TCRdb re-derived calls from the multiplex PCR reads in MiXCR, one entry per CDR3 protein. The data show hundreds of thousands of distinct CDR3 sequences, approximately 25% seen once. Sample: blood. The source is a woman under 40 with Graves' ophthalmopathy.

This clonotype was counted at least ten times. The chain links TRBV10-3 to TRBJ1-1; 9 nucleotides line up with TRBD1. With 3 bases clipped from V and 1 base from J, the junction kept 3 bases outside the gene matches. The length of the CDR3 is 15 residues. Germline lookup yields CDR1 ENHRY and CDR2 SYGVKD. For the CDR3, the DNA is TGTGCCATCAGTGATCGGACAGGGGCGAACACTGAAGCTTTCTTT. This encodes CAISDRTGANTEAFF.

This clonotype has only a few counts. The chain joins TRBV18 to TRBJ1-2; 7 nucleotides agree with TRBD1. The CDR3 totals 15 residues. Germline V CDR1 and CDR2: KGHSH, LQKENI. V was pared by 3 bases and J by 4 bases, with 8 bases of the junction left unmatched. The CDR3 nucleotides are TGTGCCAGCTCACCCGAAGGGTCAGGGGGCTATGGCTACACCTTC. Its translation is CASSPEGSGGYGYTF.

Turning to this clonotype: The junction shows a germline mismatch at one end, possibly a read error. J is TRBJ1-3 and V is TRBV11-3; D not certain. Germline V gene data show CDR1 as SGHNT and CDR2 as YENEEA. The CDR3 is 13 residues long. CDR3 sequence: CASSSNPGNTVYF. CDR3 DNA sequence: TGTGCCAGCAGCTCCAACCCTGGAAACACCGTATATTTT.

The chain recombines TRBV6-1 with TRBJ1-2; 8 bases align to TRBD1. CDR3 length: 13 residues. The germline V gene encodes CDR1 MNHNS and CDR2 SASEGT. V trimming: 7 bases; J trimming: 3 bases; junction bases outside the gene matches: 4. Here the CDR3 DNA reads TGTGCCAGCATAGAACAGGGGGACTATGGCTACACCTTC. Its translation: CASIEQGDYGYTF.

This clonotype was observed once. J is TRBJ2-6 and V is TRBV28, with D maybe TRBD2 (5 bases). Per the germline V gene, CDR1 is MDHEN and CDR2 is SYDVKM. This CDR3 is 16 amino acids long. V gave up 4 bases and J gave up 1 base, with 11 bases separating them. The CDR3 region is CASSYREVSGANVLTF. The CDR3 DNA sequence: TGTGCCAGCAGTTACCGGGAAGTATCTGGGGCCAACGTCCTGACTTTC.

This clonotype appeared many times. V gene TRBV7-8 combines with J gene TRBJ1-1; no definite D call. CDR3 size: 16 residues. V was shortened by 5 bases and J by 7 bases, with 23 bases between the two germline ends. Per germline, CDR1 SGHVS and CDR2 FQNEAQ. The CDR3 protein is CASSLFRALRVGEAFF. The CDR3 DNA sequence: TGTGCCAGCAGCCTTTTTAGGGCCTTGCGGGTTGGTGAAGCTTTCTTT.

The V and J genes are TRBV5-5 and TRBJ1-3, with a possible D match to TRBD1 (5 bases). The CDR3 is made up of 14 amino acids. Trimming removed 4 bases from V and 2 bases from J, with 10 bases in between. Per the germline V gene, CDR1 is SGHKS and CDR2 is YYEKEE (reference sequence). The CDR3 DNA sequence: TGTGCCAGCAGCCTGGACATGACTGGAAACACCATATATTTT. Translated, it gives CASSLDMTGNTIYF.